Each of the 14 T cell receptor beta chains below was sequenced from the same sample in a study of graft-versus-host responses after intestinal transplantation. Assay: immunoSEQ multiplex PCR; the TCRdb copy retains only in-frame clones and omits some. The sample consists of about 12,000 clones, 65% to 85% of them appearing once. Specimen: PBMCs, collected just over 300 days after intestinal transplant. The source of these receptors is a human patient who received an intestinal transplant, so some T cells may come from the graft donor.

The rearrangement joins TRBV15 to TRBJ2-3; 9 positions match TRBD1. The J segment lost 5 bases and the V segment lost 0 bases, leaving 6 bases of the junction unmatched. Looked up from germline, CDR1 is LNHNV and CDR2 is YYDKDF (reference sequence). The CDR3 has 16 amino acids. The CDR3 sequence is CATSRDPGQGIDTQYF. CDR3 DNA sequence: TGTGCCACCAGCAGAGATCCGGGACAGGGTATAGATACGCAGTATTTT.

In this sample, this clone turned up once. V usage is TRBV5-6 and J usage is TRBJ2-7, with 10 bases aligning to TRBD2. The germline gives CDR1 SGHDT, CDR2 YYEEEE. V lost 0 bases, J lost 5 bases, and 5 bases stayed unmatched. The CDR3 consists of 15 residues. The DNA of the CDR3 is TGTGCCAGCAGCTTGGCCCTAGCGGGAGACCACGAGCAGTACTTC. Protein sequence: CASSLALAGDHEQYF.

The rearrangement joins TRBV28 to TRBJ2-5, with D tentatively TRBD2 (7 bases). The CDR3 is made up of 15 amino acids. The germline V gene has CDR1 MDHEN and CDR2 SYDVKM. The V end lost 7 bases, the J end lost 5 bases, and 20 bases lay between the germline ends. CDR3 bases: TGTGCCAGCACTAGGCTGGCCCGGGGGGCGGAGACCCAGTACTTC. Translated: CASTRLARGAETQYF.

The gene calls are TRBV6-4 and TRBJ2-2, with D hard to call. CDR3 length: 14 amino acids. V was cut by 0 bases and J by 7 bases, with 9 bases left in between. Germline-derived CDR1 and CDR2 are MRHNA and SNTAGT. As DNA, the CDR3 is TGTGCCAGCAGTGACTCGGTGGAACTCGGGGAGCTGTTTTTT. Translation gives CASSDSVELGELFF.

This clone came up once. CDR3 loop: CASSDGLAGDTQYF. The CDR3 nucleotides are TGTGCCAGCAGTGACGGACTAGCGGGAGATACGCAGTATTTT. This rearrangement joins TRBV6-4 to TRBJ2-3, with 11 bases matching TRBD2. Germline V lookup: CDR1 MRHNA, CDR2 SNTAGT. V lost 2 bases to trimming and J lost 5 bases; unmatched junction nucleotides: 0. The CDR3 runs 14 residues.

This rearrangement joins TRBV5-1 to TRBJ1-4; the D is unclear. The ends were cut back, 0 bases at V and 5 bases at J, with 14 bases in the middle. This CDR3 has 16 residues. Germline values: CDR1 SGHRS, CDR2 YFSETQ. CDR3 protein: CASSLEPNRRNEKLFF. The DNA of the CDR3 is TGCGCCAGCAGCTTGGAGCCTAATCGTAGGAATGAAAAACTGTTTTTT.

The sample holds a few counts of this clone. The chain employs TRBV5-6 and TRBJ1-2; 8 nucleotides align to TRBD1. CDR1 is SGHDT and CDR2 is YYEEEE in the germline V gene. The CDR3 sequence is 14 residues long. V lost 0 bases, J lost 5 bases, and 3 bases stayed unmatched. CDR3 region: CASSLGTGSYGYTF. The CDR3 DNA reads as TGTGCCAGCAGCTTGGGGACAGGGTCTTATGGCTACACCTTC.

DNA for the CDR3: TGTGCCAGCAGCTTAGTGCCCGGCAATGAGCAGTTCTTC. Amino acids: CASSLVPGNEQFF. This rearrangement joins TRBV7-3 to TRBJ2-1; no definite D call. Per the germline V gene, CDR1 is SGHTA and CDR2 is FQGTGA. The CDR3 is 13 amino acids. Trimming cost V 2 bases and J 6 bases, with 8 bases left between them. Looking up the rest from reference TRBV7-3 and TRBJ2-1 gives the full variable domain: GAGVSQTPSNKVTEKGKYVELRCDPISGHTALYWYRQSLGQGPEFLIYFQGTGAADDSGLPNDRFFAVRPEGSVSTLKIQRTERGDSAVYLCASSLVPGNEQFFGPGTRLTVL.

The chain couples TRBV18 to TRBJ2-2, with TRBD2 identical over 7 bases. The CDR3 loop spans 18 amino acids. CDR1 is KGHSH, CDR2 LQKENI, per germline. Trimming cost V 6 bases and J 2 bases; bases outside gene matches: 15. CDR3: CASSPTTLTAGNTGELFF. DNA of the CDR3: TGTGCCAGCTCTCCGACTACACTGACAGCGGGAAACACCGGGGAGCTGTTTTTT.

The chain has TRBV4-2 and TRBJ2-7; 7 bases line up with TRBD2. The CDR3 covers 16 residues. J was trimmed by 2 bases and V by 0 bases; bases with no gene match: 7. The germline CDR1 and CDR2 sequences are LGHNA and YNFKEQ. Written as DNA, the CDR3 is TGTGCCAGCAGCCAAGATGGGGCGGGAGTCCCCTACGAGCAGTACTTC. Amino acids: CASSQDGAGVPYEQYF.

As DNA, the CDR3 is TGTGCCAGTAGCTTCGACAGGGGGTTGGGAACGAACTACGAGCAGTACTTC. Its protein is CASSFDRGLGTNYEQYF. This chain connects TRBV19 to TRBJ2-7, with 9 nucleotides matching TRBD1. CDR1 and CDR2 (germline): LNHDA, SQIVND (reference sequence). There are 17 residues in the CDR3. The trim removed 6 bases at V and 3 bases at J, leaving 15 bases unmatched.

This chain links TRBV28 with TRBJ1-2, with D maybe TRBD1 (6 bases). V was cut by 8 bases and J by 0 bases, with 19 bases left in between. CDR1 and CDR2 from the germline V gene are MDHEN and SYDVKM. The CDR3 sequence is 16 residues long. This CDR3 reads CASSGGGRRANYGYTF. DNA for the CDR3: TGTGCCAGCTCCGGGGGGGGGCGTCGGGCTAACTATGGCTACACCTTC.

The V gene is TRBV10-3, the J gene TRBJ1-4; 9 positions match TRBD1. Germline CDR1 is ENHRY and CDR2 is SYGVKD. The CDR3 totals 15 residues. With 3 bases clipped from V and 8 bases from J, the junction kept 7 bases outside the gene matches. In DNA, the CDR3 is TGTGCCATCAGTGAAGGGACAGGGAAGATAGAAAAACTGTTTTTT. This sequence encodes CAISEGTGKIEKLFF.

The chain couples TRBV19 to TRBJ2-2; D remains unclear. The CDR3 is made up of 16 amino acids. Trimming took 4 bases from V and 1 from J, leaving 13 bases between them. Germline assignment: CDR1 LNHDA and CDR2 SQIVND (reference sequence). CDR3 loop: CASSNWTLLNTGELFF. In DNA form, the CDR3 reads TGTGCCAGTAGTAACTGGACCCTACTGAACACCGGGGAGCTGTTTTTT.